This is a list of T cell receptor beta chains from one sample in a study of read filtering for tumor transcriptome and immune sequencing. TCRdb re-analysed the reads in MiXCR, keeping a single row per CDR3 protein. The sample consists of some 120,000 distinct CDR3 sequences, over 10% of them appearing once. Sequences were obtained from a population of CD138-negative cells sorted from bone marrow. These receptors were obtained from a donor aged 40 or over with multiple myeloma. Both conserved end residues are part of each CDR3. D genes are given only for firm matches. Size values are once, few and many counts, or a class for expanded clones, and some rows have none.

V gene	clone size	J gene	D gene	CDR3 protein	CDR3 DNA
TRBV4-1	few	TRBJ2-5	.	CASSQDAWGYQETQYF	TGCGCCAGCAGCCAAGATGCGTGGGGGTACCAAGAGACCCAGTACTTC
TRBV6-5	many	TRBJ2-1	TRBD2	CASSYVPGLALGQFF	TGTGCCAGCAGTTACGTCCCCGGACTAGCCCTCGGGCAGTTCTTC
TRBV29-1	many	TRBJ1-1	.	CSVEGSVTEAFF	TGCAGCGTTGAAGGGTCAGTCACTGAAGCTTTCTTT
TRBV27	many	TRBJ1-1	.	CASSLTGAGGTEAFF	TGTGCCAGCAGCCTTACCGGCGCCGGGGGCACTGAAGCTTTCTTT
TRBV5-1	many	TRBJ2-3	.	CASRIQAFTDTQYF	TGCGCCAGCAGGATACAGGCTTTCACAGATACGCAGTATTTT
TRBV6-1	few	TRBJ1-5	.	CASYDRIWEPQHF	TGTGCCAGTTATGACCGCATTTGGGAGCCCCAGCATTTT
TRBV7-9	many	TRBJ1-1	.	CASSLFSGSNTEAFF	TGTGCCAGCAGCTTATTTTCAGGGAGCAACACTGAAGCTTTCTTT
TRBV28	few	TRBJ2-7	.	CASSLDTPGVREQYF	TGTGCCAGCAGCCTCGACACGCCGGGAGTGAGGGAGCAGTACTTC
TRBV21-1	many	TRBJ2-5	.	CASSLRTGRETQYF	TGTGCCAGCAGCCTTCGGACAGGGCGGGAGACCCAGTACTTC
TRBV19	many	TRBJ2-3	.	CASNVGGIDTQYF	TGTGCCAGTAATGTTGGTGGGATAGATACGCAGTATTTT
TRBV20-1	.	TRBJ2-1	TRBD2	CSAPGRTSDKERFF	TGCAGTGCCCCTGGTCGGACTAGCGACAAAGAGCGGTTCTTC
TRBV5-1	many	TRBJ2-5	.	CASSRRGMETQYF	TGCGCCAGCAGCAGGAGGGGGATGGAGACCCAGTACTTC
TRBV20-1	many	TRBJ2-5	TRBD2	CSAPFLLLAGAQETQYF	TGCAGTGCCCCTTTCCTTTTATTAGCGGGAGCCCAAGAGACCCAGTACTTC
TRBV29-1	many	TRBJ1-2	.	CSVEAVKGVDTDGYTF	TGCAGCGTTGAAGCGGTTAAGGGGGTCGATACGGATGGCTACACCTTC
TRBV7-2	many	TRBJ2-1	TRBD2	CASSLVGGASYNEQFF	TGTGCCAGCAGCCTGGTCGGGGGGGCCTCCTACAATGAGCAGTTCTTC
TRBV3-1	.	TRBJ1-2	TRBD1	CASSSERDRLRYTF	TGTGCCAGCAGCTCAGAAAGGGACAGGCTCCGCTACACCTTC
TRBV5-1	many	TRBJ2-3	.	CASSLAGGGDDTQYF	TGCGCCAGCAGCTTGGCTGGGGGCGGCGATGATACGCAGTATTTT
TRBV29-1	many	TRBJ2-3	.	CSVGGQRGTDTQYF	TGCAGCGTTGGTGGACAGAGGGGCACAGATACGCAGTATTTT
TRBV7-9	.	TRBJ2-6	.	CASSNVRLSGANVLTF	TGTGCCAGCAGCAACGTTCGCCTCTCTGGGGCCAACGTCCTGACTTTC
TRBV11-2	.	TRBJ2-1	.	CASNPQSNEQFF	TGTGCCAGCAATCCACAGTCTAATGAGCAGTTCTTC
TRBV29-1	many	TRBJ2-2	TRBD1	CSVRTGAVGELFF	TGCAGCGTACGAACAGGGGCCGTCGGGGAGCTGTTTTTT
TRBV6-1	.	TRBJ2-2	.	CASTRYLANTGELFF	TGTGCCAGCACCCGATATCTAGCGAACACCGGGGAGCTGTTTTTT
TRBV7-2	many	TRBJ1-1	.	CASSLVGGHEAFF	TGTGCCAGCAGCTTAGTGGGGGGGCATGAAGCTTTCTTT
TRBV20-1	.	TRBJ2-5	.	CSGRTGAQETQYF	TGCAGTGGTCGGACCGGGGCGCAAGAGACCCAGTACTTC
TRBV12-3/TRBV12-4	many	TRBJ1-5	TRBD1	CASSQGQRGQPQHF	TGTGCCAGCAGTCAGGGACAGCGGGGGCAGCCCCAGCATTTT
TRBV23-1	.	TRBJ2-1	TRBD2	CASSQSGLAGGFNERFF	TGCGCCAGCAGTCAATCAGGGCTAGCGGGGGGGTTTAATGAGCGGTTCTTC
TRBV10-3	few	TRBJ2-1	TRBD2	CAIRPVAGGYEQFF	TGTGCCATCCGACCGGTAGCGGGGGGCTATGAGCAGTTCTTC
TRBV2	many	TRBJ2-2	TRBD1	CASTLDRGSGELFF	TGTGCCAGCACGTTAGACAGGGGATCCGGGGAGCTGTTTTTT
TRBV6-1	.	TRBJ1-3	.	CASAANSGNTIYF	TGTGCCAGCGCGGCAAACTCTGGAAACACCATATATTTT
TRBV5-6	.	TRBJ2-2	TRBD1	CASRYEQGAGTGELFF	TGTGCCAGCAGATATGAACAGGGGGCAGGCACCGGGGAGCTGTTTTTT
TRBV29-1	.	TRBJ2-1	.	CSAATLERVISEQFF	TGCAGCGCCGCAACTTTAGAGCGAGTTATCAGTGAGCAGTTCTTC
TRBV29-1	many	TRBJ1-4	.	CSVFQERGNEKLFF	TGCAGCGTTTTTCAGGAAAGGGGTAATGAAAAACTGTTTTTT
TRBV2	many	TRBJ2-1	.	CASSEGGISTNEQFF	TGTGCCAGCAGTGAAGGGGGGATAAGCACCAATGAGCAGTTCTTC
TRBV11-2	.	TRBJ2-3	.	CASSFTRGAAADTQYF	TGTGCCAGCAGCTTCACGAGGGGGGCCGCCGCAGATACGCAGTATTTT
TRBV6-2/TRBV6-3	many	TRBJ2-1	.	CASSYSISEQFF	TGTGCCAGCAGTTACTCGATCAGTGAGCAGTTCTTC
TRBV7-8	many	TRBJ2-2	TRBD1	CASSLVGTDTGELFF	TGTGCCAGCAGCTTAGTGGGGACAGACACCGGGGAGCTGTTTTTT
TRBV4-1	many	TRBJ2-6	.	CASSQDLRGGDVLTF	TGCGCCAGCAGCCAAGATTTAAGGGGAGGCGACGTCCTGACTTTC
TRBV11-2	few	TRBJ1-2	.	CASSWGTVFYGYTF	TGTGCCAGCAGCTGGGGGACGGTTTTCTATGGCTACACCTTC
TRBV27	many	TRBJ1-5	TRBD1	CASSIQGTSQPQHF	TGTGCCAGCAGTATACAGGGGACAAGTCAGCCCCAGCATTTT
TRBV7-8	many	TRBJ2-1	TRBD2	CASSFSGGNSYNEQFF	TGTGCCAGCAGCTTCAGCGGGGGTAACTCCTACAATGAGCAGTTCTTC
TRBV7-9	few	TRBJ1-1	.	CASSLTDGFEAFF	TGTGCCAGCAGCTTAACGGACGGATTTGAAGCTTTCTTT
TRBV4-2	many	TRBJ2-1	.	CASSLGSGTQYNEQFF	TGTGCCAGCAGCCTCGGGTCCGGGACGCAATACAATGAGCAGTTCTTC
TRBV7-6	.	TRBJ2-1	TRBD2	CASGLGLAVYNEQSF	TGTGCCAGCGGCTTAGGACTAGCGGTTTACAATGAGCAGTCCTTC
TRBV7-9	few	TRBJ1-2	TRBD1	CASSWGQGGGGYTF	TGTGCCAGCAGCTGGGGACAGGGAGGAGGAGGCTACACCTTC
TRBV3-1	many	TRBJ2-5	.	CASSQGPETQYF	TGTGCCAGCAGCCAAGGTCCGGAGACCCAGTACTTC
TRBV7-9	few	TRBJ1-3	TRBD1	CASSSDRSPSGNTIYF	TGTGCCAGCAGCTCGGACAGGTCTCCCTCTGGAAACACCATATATTTT
TRBV20-1	many	TRBJ2-7	.	CSAGRGWYEQYF	TGCAGTGCGGGGCGGGGATGGTACGAGCAGTACTTC